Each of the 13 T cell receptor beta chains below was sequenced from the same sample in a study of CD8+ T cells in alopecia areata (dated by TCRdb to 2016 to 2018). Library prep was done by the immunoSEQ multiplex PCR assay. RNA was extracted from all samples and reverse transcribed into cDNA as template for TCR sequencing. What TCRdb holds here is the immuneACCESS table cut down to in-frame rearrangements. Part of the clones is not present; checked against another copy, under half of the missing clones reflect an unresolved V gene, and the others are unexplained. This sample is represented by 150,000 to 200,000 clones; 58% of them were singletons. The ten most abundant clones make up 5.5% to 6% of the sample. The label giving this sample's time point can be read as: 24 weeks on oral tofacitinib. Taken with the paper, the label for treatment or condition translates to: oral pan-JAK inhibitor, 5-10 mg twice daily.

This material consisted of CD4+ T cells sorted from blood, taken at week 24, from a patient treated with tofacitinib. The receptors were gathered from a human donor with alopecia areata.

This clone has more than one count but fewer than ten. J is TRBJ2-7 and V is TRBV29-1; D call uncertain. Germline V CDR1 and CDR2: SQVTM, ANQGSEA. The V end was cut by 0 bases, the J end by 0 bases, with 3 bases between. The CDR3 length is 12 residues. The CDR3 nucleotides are TGCAGCGTTGAAGACAGCTCCTACGAGCAGTACTTC. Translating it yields CSVEDSSYEQYF.

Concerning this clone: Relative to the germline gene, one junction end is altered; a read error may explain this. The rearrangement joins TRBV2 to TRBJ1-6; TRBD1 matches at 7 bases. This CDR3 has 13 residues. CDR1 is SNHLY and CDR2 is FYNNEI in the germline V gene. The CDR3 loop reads CASREAGGPPLHF. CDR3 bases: TGTGCCAGCAGGGAAGCAGGGGGGCCACCCCTCCACTTT. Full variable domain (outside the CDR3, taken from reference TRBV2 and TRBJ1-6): EPEVTQTPSHQVTQMGQEVILRCVPISNHLYFYWYRQILGQKVEFLVSFYNNEISEKSEIFDDQFSVERPDGSNFTLKIRSTKLEDSAMYFCASREAGGPPLHFGNGTRLTVT.

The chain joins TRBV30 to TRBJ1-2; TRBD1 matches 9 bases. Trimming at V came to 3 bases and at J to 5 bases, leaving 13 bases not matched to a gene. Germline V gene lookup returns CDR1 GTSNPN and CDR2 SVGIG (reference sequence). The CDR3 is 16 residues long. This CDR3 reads CAWRSGTGNYGYGYTF. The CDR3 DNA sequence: TGTGCCTGGAGGTCTGGGACAGGGAATTACGGGTATGGCTACACCTTC. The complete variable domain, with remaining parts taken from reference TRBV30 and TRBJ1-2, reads SQTIHQWPATLVQPVGSPLSLECTVEGTSNPNLYWYRQAAGRGLQLLFYSVGIGQISSEVPQNLSASRPQDRQFILSSKKLLLSDSGFYLCAWRSGTGNYGYGYTFGSGTRLTVV.

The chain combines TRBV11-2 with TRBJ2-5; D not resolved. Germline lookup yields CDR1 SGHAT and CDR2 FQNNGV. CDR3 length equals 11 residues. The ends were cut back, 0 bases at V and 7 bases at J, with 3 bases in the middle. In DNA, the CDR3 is TGTGCCAGCAGCTTAGAGCTGACCCAGTACTTC. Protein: CASSLELTQYF.

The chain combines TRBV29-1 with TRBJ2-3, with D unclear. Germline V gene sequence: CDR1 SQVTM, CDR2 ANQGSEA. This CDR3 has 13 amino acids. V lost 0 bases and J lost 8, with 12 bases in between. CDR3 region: CSVEEGITGTQYF. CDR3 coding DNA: TGCAGCGTTGAAGAAGGGATAACGGGTACGCAGTATTTT.

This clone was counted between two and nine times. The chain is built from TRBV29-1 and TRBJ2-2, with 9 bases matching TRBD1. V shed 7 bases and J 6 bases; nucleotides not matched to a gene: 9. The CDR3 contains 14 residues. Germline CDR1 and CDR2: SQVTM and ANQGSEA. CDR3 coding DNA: TGCAGCGGTAGGACAGGGGAGGTATCCGGGGAGCTGTTTTTT. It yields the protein CSGRTGEVSGELFF.

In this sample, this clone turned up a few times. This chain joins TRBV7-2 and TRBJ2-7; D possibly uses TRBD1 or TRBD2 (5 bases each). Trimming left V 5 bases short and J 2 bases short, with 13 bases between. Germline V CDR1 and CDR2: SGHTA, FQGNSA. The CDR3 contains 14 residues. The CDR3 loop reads CASSPLGEPYEQYF. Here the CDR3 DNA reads TGTGCCAGCAGCCCCTTGGGGGAGCCCTACGAGCAGTACTTC. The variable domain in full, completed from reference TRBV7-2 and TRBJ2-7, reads GAGVSQSPSNKVTEKGKDVELRCDPISGHTALYWYRQSLGQGLEFLIYFQGNSAPDKSGLPSDRFSAERTGGSVSTLTIQRTQQEDSAVYLCASSPLGEPYEQYFGPGTRLTVT.

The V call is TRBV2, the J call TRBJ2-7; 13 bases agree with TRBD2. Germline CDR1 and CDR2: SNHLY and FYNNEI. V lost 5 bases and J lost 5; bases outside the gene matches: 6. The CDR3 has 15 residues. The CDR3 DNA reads TGTGCCAGCAGTTCGCGACTAGCGGGAGGCGACGAGCAGTACTTC. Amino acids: CASSSRLAGGDEQYF.

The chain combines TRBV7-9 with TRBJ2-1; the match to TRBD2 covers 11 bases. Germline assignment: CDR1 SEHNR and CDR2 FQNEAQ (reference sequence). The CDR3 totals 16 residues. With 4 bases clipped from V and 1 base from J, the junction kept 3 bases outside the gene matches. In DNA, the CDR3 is TGTGCCAGCAGCTCGACTAGCGGGAAGTCCTACAATGAGCAGTTCTTC. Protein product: CASSSTSGKSYNEQFF.

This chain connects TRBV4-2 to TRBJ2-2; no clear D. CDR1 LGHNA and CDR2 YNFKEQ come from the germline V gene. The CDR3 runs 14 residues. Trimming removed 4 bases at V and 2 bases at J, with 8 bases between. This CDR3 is CASSLPGNTGELFF. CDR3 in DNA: TGTGCCAGCAGCCTTCCCGGTAACACCGGGGAGCTGTTTTTT.

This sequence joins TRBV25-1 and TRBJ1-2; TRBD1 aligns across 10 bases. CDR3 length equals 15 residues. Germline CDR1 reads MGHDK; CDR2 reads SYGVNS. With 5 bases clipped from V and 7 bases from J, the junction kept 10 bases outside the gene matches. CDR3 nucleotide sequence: TGTGCCAGCAGTCCAGGGACAGGGGTCCTGGTTGGCTACACCTTC. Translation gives CASSPGTGVLVGYTF.

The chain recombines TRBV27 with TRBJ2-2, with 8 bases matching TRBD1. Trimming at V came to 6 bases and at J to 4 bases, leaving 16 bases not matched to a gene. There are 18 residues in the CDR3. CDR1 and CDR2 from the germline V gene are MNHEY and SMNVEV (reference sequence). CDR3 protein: CASSLEIGTGLVTGELFF. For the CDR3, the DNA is TGTGCCAGCAGCTTAGAGATAGGGACAGGACTTGTCACCGGGGAGCTGTTTTTT.

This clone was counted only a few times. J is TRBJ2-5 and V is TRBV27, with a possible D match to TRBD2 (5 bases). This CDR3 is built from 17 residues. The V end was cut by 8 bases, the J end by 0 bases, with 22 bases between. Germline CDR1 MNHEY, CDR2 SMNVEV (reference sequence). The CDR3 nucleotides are TGTGCCAGCTGGTCCCTAGCCCAAGCGGCGTACCAAGAGACCCAGTACTTC. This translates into CASWSLAQAAYQETQYF.